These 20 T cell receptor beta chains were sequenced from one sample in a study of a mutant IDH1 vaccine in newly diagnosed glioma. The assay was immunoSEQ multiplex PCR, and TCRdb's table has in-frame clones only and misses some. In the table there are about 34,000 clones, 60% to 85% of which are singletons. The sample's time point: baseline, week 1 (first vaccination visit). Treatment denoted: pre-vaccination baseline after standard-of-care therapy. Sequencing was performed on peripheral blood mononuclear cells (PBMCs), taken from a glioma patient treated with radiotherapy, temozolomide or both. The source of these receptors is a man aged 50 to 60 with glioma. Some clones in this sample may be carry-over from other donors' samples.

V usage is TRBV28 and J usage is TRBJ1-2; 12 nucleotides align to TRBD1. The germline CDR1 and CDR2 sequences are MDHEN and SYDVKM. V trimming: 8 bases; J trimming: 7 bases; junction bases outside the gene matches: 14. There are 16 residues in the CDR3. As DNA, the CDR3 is TGTGCCAGCGTGTCTGTGGGCCGGGACAGGGGGCCTGGCTACACCTTC. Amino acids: CASVSVGRDRGPGYTF.

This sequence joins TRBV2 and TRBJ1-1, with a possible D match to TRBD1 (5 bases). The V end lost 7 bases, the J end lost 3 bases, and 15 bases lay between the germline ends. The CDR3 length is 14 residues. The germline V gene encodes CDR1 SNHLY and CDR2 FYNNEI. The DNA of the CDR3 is TGTGCCAGCACTGCGAGTGGGGGAGACACTGAAGCTTTCTTT. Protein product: CASTASGGDTEAFF.

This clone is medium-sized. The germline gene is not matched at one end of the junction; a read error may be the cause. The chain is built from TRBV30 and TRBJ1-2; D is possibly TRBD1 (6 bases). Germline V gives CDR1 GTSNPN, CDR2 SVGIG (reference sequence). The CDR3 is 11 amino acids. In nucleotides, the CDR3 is TGTGCCCGGAGGGGGTATTCTGGCTACACCTTC. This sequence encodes CARRGYSGYTF.

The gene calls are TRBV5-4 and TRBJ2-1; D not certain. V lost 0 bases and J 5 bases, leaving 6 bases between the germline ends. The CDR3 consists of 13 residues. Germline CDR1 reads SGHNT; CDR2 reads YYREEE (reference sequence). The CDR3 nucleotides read TGTGCCAGCAGCTTGGTTGTGGACAATGAGCAGTTCTTC. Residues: CASSLVVDNEQFF. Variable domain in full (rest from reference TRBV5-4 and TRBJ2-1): ETGVTQSPTHLIKTRGQQVTLRCSSQSGHNTVSWYQQALGQGPQFIFQYYREEENGRGNFPPRFSGLQFPNYSSELNVNALELDDSALYLCASSLVVDNEQFFGPGTRLTVL.

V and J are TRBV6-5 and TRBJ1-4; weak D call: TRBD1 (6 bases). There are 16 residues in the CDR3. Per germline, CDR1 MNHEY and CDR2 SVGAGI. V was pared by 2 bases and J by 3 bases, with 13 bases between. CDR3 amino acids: CASSYGLRTANEKLFF. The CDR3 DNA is TGTGCCAGCAGTTACGGTCTCCGGACAGCTAATGAAAAACTGTTTTTT.

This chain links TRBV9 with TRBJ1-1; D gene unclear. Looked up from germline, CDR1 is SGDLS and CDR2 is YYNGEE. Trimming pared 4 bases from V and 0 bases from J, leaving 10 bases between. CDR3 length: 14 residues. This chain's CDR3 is CASSRSGMNTEAFF. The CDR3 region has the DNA TGTGCCAGCAGCAGGAGTGGGATGAACACTGAAGCTTTCTTT.

The CDR3 loop is CASSEMRGGPGELFF. CDR3 nucleotide sequence: TGTGCCAGCAGTGAAATGCGGGGGGGTCCCGGGGAGCTGTTTTTT. V and J are TRBV2 and TRBJ2-2; 9 nucleotides line up with TRBD2. The germline V gene has CDR1 SNHLY and CDR2 FYNNEI. Unmatched junction bases numbered 4, after V lost 2 bases and J lost 6 bases. This CDR3 is built from 15 residues.

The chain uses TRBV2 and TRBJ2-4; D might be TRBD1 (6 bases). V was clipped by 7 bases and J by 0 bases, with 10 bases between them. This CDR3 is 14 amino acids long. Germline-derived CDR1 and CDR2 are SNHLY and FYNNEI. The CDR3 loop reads CASNLGGAKNIQYF. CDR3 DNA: TGTGCCAGCAATTTAGGGGGAGCCAAAAACATTCAGTACTTC.

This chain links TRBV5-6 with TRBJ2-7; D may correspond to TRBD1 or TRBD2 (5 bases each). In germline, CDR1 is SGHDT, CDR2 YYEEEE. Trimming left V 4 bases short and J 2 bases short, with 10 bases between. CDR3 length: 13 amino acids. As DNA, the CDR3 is TGTGCCAGCAGCCCGGGGCCCCCCTACGAGCAGTACTTC. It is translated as CASSPGPPYEQYF.

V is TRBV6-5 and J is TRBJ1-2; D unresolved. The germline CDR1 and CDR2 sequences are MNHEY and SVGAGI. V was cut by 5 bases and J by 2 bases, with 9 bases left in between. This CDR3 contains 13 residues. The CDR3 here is CASSPTTNYGYTF. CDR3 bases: TGTGCCAGCAGTCCCACAACCAACTATGGCTACACCTTC.

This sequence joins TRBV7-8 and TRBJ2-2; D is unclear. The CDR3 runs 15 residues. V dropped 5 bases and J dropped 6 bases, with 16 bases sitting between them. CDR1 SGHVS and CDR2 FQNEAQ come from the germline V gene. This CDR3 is CASSPHDRSAGELFF. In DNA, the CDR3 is TGTGCCAGCAGCCCACATGACCGGAGCGCCGGGGAGCTGTTTTTT.

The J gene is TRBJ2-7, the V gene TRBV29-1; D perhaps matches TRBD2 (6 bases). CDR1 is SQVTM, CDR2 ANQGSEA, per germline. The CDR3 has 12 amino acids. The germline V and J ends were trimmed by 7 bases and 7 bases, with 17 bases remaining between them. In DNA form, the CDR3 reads TGCAGCGGCGGGACCGGCGCTTCGGAGCAGTACTTC. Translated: CSGGTGASEQYF.

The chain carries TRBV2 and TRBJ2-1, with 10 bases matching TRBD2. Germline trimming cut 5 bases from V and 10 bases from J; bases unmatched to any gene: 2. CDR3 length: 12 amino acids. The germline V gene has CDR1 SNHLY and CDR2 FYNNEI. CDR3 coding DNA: TGTGCCAGCAGTTTACTAGCGGGAGAGCAGTTCTTC. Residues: CASSLLAGEQFF.

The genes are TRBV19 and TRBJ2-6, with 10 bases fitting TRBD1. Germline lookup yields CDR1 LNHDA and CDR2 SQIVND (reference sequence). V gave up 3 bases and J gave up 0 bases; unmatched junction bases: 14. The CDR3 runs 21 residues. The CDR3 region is CASSITGLGGQGSSGANVLTF. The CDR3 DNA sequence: TGTGCCAGTAGTATCACCGGTCTGGGGGGACAGGGGAGCTCTGGGGCCAACGTCCTGACTTTC. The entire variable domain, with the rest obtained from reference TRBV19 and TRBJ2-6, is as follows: DGGITQSPKYLFRKEGQNVTLSCEQNLNHDAMYWYRQDPGQGLRLIYYSQIVNDFQKGDIAEGYSVSREKKESFPLTVTSAQKNPTAFYLCASSITGLGGQGSSGANVLTFGAGSRLTVL.

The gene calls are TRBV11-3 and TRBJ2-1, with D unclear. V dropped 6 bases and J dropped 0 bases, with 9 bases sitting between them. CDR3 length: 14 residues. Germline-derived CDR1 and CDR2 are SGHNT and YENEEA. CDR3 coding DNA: TGTGCCAGCAGTCAGGTCAGCTCCTACAATGAGCAGTTCTTC. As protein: CASSQVSSYNEQFF.

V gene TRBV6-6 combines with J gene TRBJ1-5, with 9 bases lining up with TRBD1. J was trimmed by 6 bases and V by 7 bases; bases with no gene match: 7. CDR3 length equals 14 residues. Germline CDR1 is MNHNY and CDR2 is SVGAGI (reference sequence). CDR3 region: CASTGQGRIQPQHF. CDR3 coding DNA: TGTGCCAGCACAGGACAGGGGAGGATTCAGCCCCAGCATTTT.

The CDR3 is CASSYDRGGPYGYTF. The DNA of the CDR3 is TGTGCCAGCAGCTATGACCGAGGGGGTCCCTATGGCTACACCTTC. The rearrangement joins TRBV7-8 to TRBJ1-2; perhaps TRBD1 as D (6 bases). Germline V gene sequence: CDR1 SGHVS, CDR2 FQNEAQ. With 4 bases removed from V and 4 bases from J, the gap between germline ends came to 16 bases. This CDR3 region has 15 residues.

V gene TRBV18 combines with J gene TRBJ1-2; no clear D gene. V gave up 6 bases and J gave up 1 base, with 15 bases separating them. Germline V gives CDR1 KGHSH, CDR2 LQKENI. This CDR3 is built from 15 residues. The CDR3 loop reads CASSLGPAGNYGYTF. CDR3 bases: TGTGCCAGCTCCCTTGGCCCAGCTGGTAACTATGGCTACACCTTC.

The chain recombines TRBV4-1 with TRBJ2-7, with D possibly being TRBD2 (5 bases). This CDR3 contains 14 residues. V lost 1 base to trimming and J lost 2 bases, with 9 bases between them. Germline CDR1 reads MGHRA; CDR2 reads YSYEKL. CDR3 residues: CASSQVLGAYEQYF. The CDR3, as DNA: TGCGCCAGCAGCCAAGTTCTCGGGGCCTACGAGCAGTACTTC.

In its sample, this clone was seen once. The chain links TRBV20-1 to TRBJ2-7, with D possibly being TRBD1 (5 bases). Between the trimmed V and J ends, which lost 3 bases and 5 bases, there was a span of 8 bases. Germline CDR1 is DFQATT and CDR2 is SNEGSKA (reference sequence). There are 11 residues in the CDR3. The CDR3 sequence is CSASQGNEQYF. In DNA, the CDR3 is TGCAGTGCTAGTCAGGGCAACGAGCAGTACTTC.